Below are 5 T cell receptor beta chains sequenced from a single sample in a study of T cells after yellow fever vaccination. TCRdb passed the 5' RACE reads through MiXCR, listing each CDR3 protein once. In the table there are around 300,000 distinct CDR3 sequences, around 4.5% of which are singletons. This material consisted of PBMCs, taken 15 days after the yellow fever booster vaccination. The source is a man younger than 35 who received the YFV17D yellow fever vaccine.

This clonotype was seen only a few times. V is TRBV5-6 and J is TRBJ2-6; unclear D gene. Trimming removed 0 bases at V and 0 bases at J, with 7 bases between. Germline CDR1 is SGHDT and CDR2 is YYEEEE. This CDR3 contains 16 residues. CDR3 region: CASSLDTRSGANVLTF. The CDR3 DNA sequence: TGTGCCAGCAGCTTGGACACCCGCTCTGGGGCCAACGTCCTGACTTTC. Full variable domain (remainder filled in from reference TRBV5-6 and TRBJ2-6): DAGVTQSPTHLIKTRGQQVTLRCSPKSGHDTVSWYQQALGQGPQFIFQYYEEEERQRGNFPDRFSGHQFPNYSSELNVNALLLGDSALYLCASSLDTRSGANVLTFGAGSRLTVL.

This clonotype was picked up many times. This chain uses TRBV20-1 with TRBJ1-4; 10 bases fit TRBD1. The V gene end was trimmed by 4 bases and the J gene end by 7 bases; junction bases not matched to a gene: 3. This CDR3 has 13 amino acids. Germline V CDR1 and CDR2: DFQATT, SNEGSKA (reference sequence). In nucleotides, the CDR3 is TGCAGTGCTAATGGACAGGGGGGTGAAAAACTGTTTTTT. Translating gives CSANGQGGEKLFF.

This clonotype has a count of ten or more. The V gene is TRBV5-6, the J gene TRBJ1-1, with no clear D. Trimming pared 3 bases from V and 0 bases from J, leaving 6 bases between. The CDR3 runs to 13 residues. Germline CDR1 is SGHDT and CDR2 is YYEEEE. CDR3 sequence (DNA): TGTGCCAGCAGCTGGATCGTGAACACTGAAGCTTTCTTT. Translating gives CASSWIVNTEAFF. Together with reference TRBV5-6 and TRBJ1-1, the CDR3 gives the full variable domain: DAGVTQSPTHLIKTRGQQVTLRCSPKSGHDTVSWYQQALGQGPQFIFQYYEEEERQRGNFPDRFSGHQFPNYSSELNVNALLLGDSALYLCASSWIVNTEAFFGQGTRLTVV.

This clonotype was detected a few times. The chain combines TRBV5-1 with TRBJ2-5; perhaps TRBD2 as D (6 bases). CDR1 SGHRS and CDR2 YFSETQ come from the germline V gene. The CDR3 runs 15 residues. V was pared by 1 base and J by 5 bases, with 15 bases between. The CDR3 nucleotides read TGCGCCAGCAGCTTGTTGTCTAGCGCTCTCGAGACCCAGTACTTC. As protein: CASSLLSSALETQYF.

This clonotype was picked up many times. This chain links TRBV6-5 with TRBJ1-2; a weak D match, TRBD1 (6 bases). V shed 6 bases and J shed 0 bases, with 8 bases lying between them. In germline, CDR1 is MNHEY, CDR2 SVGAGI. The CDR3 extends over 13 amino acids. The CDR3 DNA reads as TGTGCCAGCAGACGGGACACTAACTATGGCTACACCTTC. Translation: CASRRDTNYGYTF.